These 20 T cell receptor beta chains share one sample of origin, sequenced in a study of identical twins. Each CDR3 protein is one row after TCRdb ran MiXCR on the 5' RACE reads. The sample has roughly 690,000 distinct CDR3 sequences; 5.5% to 7.5% are singletons. The material sequenced was naive T cells sorted from blood. These receptors all stem from a man younger than 35 in good health.

This clonotype was seen many times. The rearrangement uses TRBV2 and TRBJ2-7; 8 nucleotides line up with TRBD1. Germline V CDR1 and CDR2: SNHLY, FYNNEI. CDR3 length: 15 residues. V gave up 4 bases and J gave up 0 bases; unmatched junction bases: 5. CDR3 residues: CASSVDRDSSYEQYF. CDR3 in DNA: TGTGCCAGCAGTGTGGACAGGGATTCCTCCTACGAGCAGTACTTC.

This clonotype was seen ten or more times. The rearrangement uses TRBV4-3 and TRBJ2-3; D perhaps matches TRBD2 (6 bases). Germline values: CDR1 LGHNA, CDR2 YSLEER. With 3 bases removed from V and 3 bases from J, the gap between germline ends came to 19 bases. CDR3 length: 17 amino acids. The CDR3 sequence is CASSHVSSNGGTDTQYF. CDR3 DNA: TGCGCCAGCAGCCATGTCTCCAGTAATGGGGGGACAGATACGCAGTATTTT.

This clonotype was recorded many times. V gene TRBV5-1 combines with J gene TRBJ1-4; 7 nucleotides match TRBD1. The germline V gene encodes CDR1 SGHRS and CDR2 YFSETQ. The CDR3 covers 16 residues. V lost 4 bases, J lost 6 bases, and 12 bases stayed unmatched. The CDR3 region has the DNA TGCGCCAGCAGCCCCGACTTCGGGACAGAAGATGAAAAACTGTTTTTT. Protein sequence: CASSPDFGTEDEKLFF.

Worth noting for this clonotype: The final CDR3 position lacks the conserved phenylalanine or tryptophan, pointing to a likely read error. The chain carries TRBV11-2 and TRBJ1-5; D not resolved. The CDR3 has 11 residues. The germline V and J ends were trimmed by 0 bases and 6 bases, with 0 bases remaining between them. Germline V lookup: CDR1 SGHAT, CDR2 FQNNGV. DNA of the CDR3: TGTGCCAGCAGCTTAGATCAGCCCCAGCATATT. Its translation: CASSLDQPQHI.

A few counts support this clonotype. The J gene is TRBJ2-7, the V gene TRBV7-3; tentative D call: TRBD1 (5 bases). The germline V gene has CDR1 SGHTA and CDR2 FQGTGA. The CDR3 covers 15 residues. Between the trimmed V and J ends, which lost 1 base and 5 bases, there was a span of 15 bases. The CDR3 sequence is CASSLMAGLEDEQYF. The DNA of the CDR3 is TGTGCCAGCAGCTTAATGGCAGGGCTTGAGGACGAGCAGTACTTC.

The chain combines TRBV30 with TRBJ2-1, with D unclear. V lost 0 bases, J lost 2 bases, and 11 bases lay in between. The CDR3 runs 15 residues. Germline V gene data show CDR1 as GTSNPN and CDR2 as SVGIG (reference sequence). The CDR3 loop reads CAWSVPVATYNEQFF. DNA of the CDR3: TGTGCCTGGAGTGTACCCGTGGCCACCTACAATGAGCAGTTCTTC. The whole variable domain, remainder taken from reference TRBV30 and TRBJ2-1, is SQTIHQWPATLVQPVGSPLSLECTVEGTSNPNLYWYRQAAGRGLQLLFYSVGIGQISSEVPQNLSASRPQDRQFILSSKKLLLSDSGFYLCAWSVPVATYNEQFFGPGTRLTVL.

This clonotype was recorded many times. The V gene is TRBV27, the J gene TRBJ1-5; D unresolved. The V and J ends lost 8 bases and 6 bases respectively, with 20 bases between them. The germline gives CDR1 MNHEY, CDR2 SMNVEV (reference sequence). The CDR3 contains 15 residues. The CDR3 sequence is CASGSGQPHPQPQHF. The CDR3 DNA reads TGTGCCAGCGGCAGCGGGCAGCCTCACCCTCAGCCCCAGCATTTT.

The chain employs TRBV5-6 and TRBJ1-3; a weak D match, TRBD1 (6 bases). The CDR3 has 14 residues. Germline V gene sequence: CDR1 SGHDT, CDR2 YYEEEE. The ends were cut back, 3 bases at V and 1 base at J, with 8 bases in the middle. CDR3 nucleotides: TGTGCCAGCAGCTGGGGGACATCTGGAAACACCATATATTTT. Protein product: CASSWGTSGNTIYF. The whole variable domain, filled in from reference TRBV5-6 and TRBJ1-3, reads DAGVTQSPTHLIKTRGQQVTLRCSPKSGHDTVSWYQQALGQGPQFIFQYYEEEERQRGNFPDRFSGHQFPNYSSELNVNALLLGDSALYLCASSWGTSGNTIYFGEGSWLTVV.

There are a few counts of this clonotype. The chain employs TRBV5-1 and TRBJ2-2, with 10 nucleotides matching TRBD1. The length of the CDR3 is 17 residues. Germline values: CDR1 SGHRS, CDR2 YFSETQ. Trimming took 0 bases from V and 6 from J; bases not matched to a gene: 8. CDR3: CASSLGPTGGPAGELFF. The DNA of the CDR3 is TGCGCCAGCAGCTTGGGACCGACAGGGGGCCCCGCCGGGGAGCTGTTTTTT.

This clonotype has a count of ten or more. The V call is TRBV20-1, the J call TRBJ1-1; 7 bases are a match to TRBD1. The CDR3 consists of 14 residues. Germline trimming cut 0 bases from V and 7 bases from J; bases unmatched to any gene: 8. Germline V gene sequence: CDR1 DFQATT, CDR2 SNEGSKA (reference sequence). The CDR3 sequence is CSARELDRAFEAFF. The CDR3 DNA reads as TGCAGTGCTAGAGAGCTAGACAGGGCCTTTGAAGCTTTCTTT.

In its sample, this clonotype was seen many times. V gene TRBV20-1 combines with J gene TRBJ2-3; 10 bases align to TRBD2. With 0 bases clipped from V and 3 bases from J, the junction kept 9 bases outside the gene matches. Germline lookup yields CDR1 DFQATT and CDR2 SNEGSKA (reference sequence). The CDR3 length is 17 residues. DNA of the CDR3: TGCAGTGCTAGAGATCTCCGAGCGGGACTAGCGACAGATACGCAGTATTTT. Encoded protein: CSARDLRAGLATDTQYF.

A few counts support this clonotype. The genes are TRBV4-2 and TRBJ2-3; a weak D match, TRBD1 (6 bases). Per the germline V gene, CDR1 is LGHNA and CDR2 is YNFKEQ. V was trimmed by 0 bases and J by 3 bases, leaving 13 bases between them. The CDR3 spans 16 residues. The CDR3 protein is CASSQDKGRGTDTQYF. The CDR3 nucleotides are TGTGCCAGCAGCCAAGATAAGGGCAGGGGAACAGATACGCAGTATTTT.

The genes are TRBV5-1 and TRBJ2-1; D remains ambiguous. Trimming took 0 bases from V and 7 from J, leaving 8 bases between them. The CDR3 loop spans 13 amino acids. Germline V gene lookup returns CDR1 SGHRS and CDR2 YFSETQ. This CDR3 reads CASSLERSNEQFF. As DNA, the CDR3 is TGCGCCAGCAGCTTGGAACGTTCGAATGAGCAGTTCTTC.

This clonotype appeared many times. This chain uses TRBV20-1 with TRBJ2-3; a weak D match, TRBD2 (5 bases). CDR3 length: 15 amino acids. Germline values: CDR1 DFQATT, CDR2 SNEGSKA (reference sequence). V lost 1 base and J lost 6, with 17 bases in between. Here the CDR3 DNA reads TGCAGTGCTAGAGGGACTTCGGAGCCTCATGATACGCAGTATTTT. Translation gives CSARGTSEPHDTQYF.

Many counts were recorded for this clonotype. This sequence joins TRBV15 and TRBJ2-3; no clear D gene. Germline-derived CDR1 and CDR2 are LNHNV and YYDKDF (reference sequence). The CDR3 consists of 15 residues. Between the trimmed V and J ends, which lost 3 bases and 3 bases, there was a span of 13 bases. This CDR3 is CATSRELGSTDTQYF. CDR3 DNA: TGTGCCACCAGCAGGGAACTGGGTTCGACAGATACGCAGTATTTT.

This chain connects TRBV4-2 to TRBJ2-1; D unresolved. Between the trimmed V and J ends, which lost 2 bases and 10 bases, there was a span of 12 bases. The CDR3 extends over 13 amino acids. The germline V gene encodes CDR1 LGHNA and CDR2 YNFKEQ. For the CDR3, the DNA is TGTGCCAGCAGCCAACCGCCAGGCAGGGAGCAGTTCTTC. This translates into CASSQPPGREQFF.

This clonotype was recorded a few times. The gene calls are TRBV5-1 and TRBJ1-2, with D uncertain. Germline assignment: CDR1 SGHRS and CDR2 YFSETQ. Trimming removed 1 base from V and 2 bases from J, with 3 bases in between. CDR3 size: 12 residues. The CDR3 is CASSLNNYGYTF. CDR3 DNA: TGCGCCAGCAGCTTGAACAACTATGGCTACACCTTC.

This clonotype was detected only a few times. The chain's CDR3 is CASKLAPGELFF. CDR3 coding DNA: TGCGCCAGCAAACTAGCGCCCGGGGAGCTGTTTTTT. This chain connects TRBV5-1 to TRBJ2-2; 7 bases align to TRBD2. Germline CDR1 is SGHRS and CDR2 is YFSETQ. This CDR3 has 12 amino acids. With V trimmed by 6 bases and J by 6 bases, 2 bases remained unmatched.

This clonotype was observed at least ten times. The DNA is omitted, as the CDR3 cannot be located on it reliably, and the CDR3 follows TCRdb's listing. Here the CDR3 reads CASSPTDRRAGELFF. The chain has TRBV3-1 and TRBJ2-2. Looked up from germline, CDR1 is LGHDT and CDR2 is YNNKEL (reference sequence). The CDR3 is 15 amino acids in total, end residues counted.

This sequence joins TRBV10-2 and TRBJ2-2; D possibly corresponds to TRBD1 (6 bases). This CDR3 has 15 residues. Germline CDR1 and CDR2: WSHSY and SAAADI. Trimming stripped 9 bases from V and 6 bases from J, with 20 bases between. The chain's CDR3 is CASTGQEIDPGELFF. Here the CDR3 DNA reads TGCGCCAGTACGGGACAAGAAATTGACCCCGGGGAGCTGTTTTTT.